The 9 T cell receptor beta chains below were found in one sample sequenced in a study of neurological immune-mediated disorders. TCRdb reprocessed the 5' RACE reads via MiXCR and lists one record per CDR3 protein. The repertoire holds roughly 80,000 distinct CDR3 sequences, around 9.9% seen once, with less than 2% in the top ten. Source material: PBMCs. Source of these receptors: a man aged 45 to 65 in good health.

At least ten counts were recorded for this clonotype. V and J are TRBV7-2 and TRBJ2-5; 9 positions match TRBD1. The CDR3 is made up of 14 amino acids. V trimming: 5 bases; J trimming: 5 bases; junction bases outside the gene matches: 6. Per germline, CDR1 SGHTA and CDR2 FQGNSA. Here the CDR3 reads CASSPQGAGETQYF. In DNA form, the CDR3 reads TGTGCCAGCAGCCCACAGGGGGCTGGGGAGACCCAGTACTTC.

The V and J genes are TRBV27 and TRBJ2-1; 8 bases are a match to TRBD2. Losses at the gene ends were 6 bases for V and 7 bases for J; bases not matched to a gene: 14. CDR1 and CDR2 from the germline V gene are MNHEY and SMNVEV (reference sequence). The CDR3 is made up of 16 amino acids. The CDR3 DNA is TGTGCCAGCAGGGTGAACTTAGCGGGATCTGGGAATGAGCAGTTCTTC. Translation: CASRVNLAGSGNEQFF.

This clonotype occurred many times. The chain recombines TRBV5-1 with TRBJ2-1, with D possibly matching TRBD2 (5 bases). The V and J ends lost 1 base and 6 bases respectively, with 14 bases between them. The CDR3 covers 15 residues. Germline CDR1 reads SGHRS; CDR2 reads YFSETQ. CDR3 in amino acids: CASSLRSGSPNEQFF. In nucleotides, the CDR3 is TGCGCCAGCAGCTTGAGGAGCGGCTCACCCAATGAGCAGTTCTTC.

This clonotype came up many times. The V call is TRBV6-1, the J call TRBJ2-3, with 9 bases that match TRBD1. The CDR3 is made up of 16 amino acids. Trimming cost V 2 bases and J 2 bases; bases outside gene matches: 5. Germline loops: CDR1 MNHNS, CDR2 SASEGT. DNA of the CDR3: TGTGCCAGCAGTGAACCGGGACAGGGATACACAGATACGCAGTATTTT. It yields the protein CASSEPGQGYTDTQYF.

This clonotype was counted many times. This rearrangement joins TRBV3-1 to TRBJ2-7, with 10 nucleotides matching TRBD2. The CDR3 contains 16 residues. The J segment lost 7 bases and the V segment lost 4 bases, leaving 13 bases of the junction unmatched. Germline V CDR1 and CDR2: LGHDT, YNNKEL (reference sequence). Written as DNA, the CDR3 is TGTGCCAGCAGCCCTCGGTCTAGCGGGAGAATAGGGGAGCAGTACTTC. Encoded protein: CASSPRSSGRIGEQYF.

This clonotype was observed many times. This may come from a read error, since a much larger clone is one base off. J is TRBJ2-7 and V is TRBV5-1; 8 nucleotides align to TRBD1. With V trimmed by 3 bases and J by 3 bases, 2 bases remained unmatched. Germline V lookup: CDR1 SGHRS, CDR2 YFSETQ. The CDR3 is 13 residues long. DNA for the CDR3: TGCGCCAGCAGCTCGGGACAGGTCTACGAGCAGTACTTC. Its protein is CASSSGQVYEQYF.

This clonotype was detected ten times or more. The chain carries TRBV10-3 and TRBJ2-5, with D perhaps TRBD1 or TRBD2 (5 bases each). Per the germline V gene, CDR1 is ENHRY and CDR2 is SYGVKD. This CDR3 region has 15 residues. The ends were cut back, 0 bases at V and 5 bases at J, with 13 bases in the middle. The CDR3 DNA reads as TGTGCCATCAGTGAGTCGCAGGGAGCGCCGGAGACCCAGTACTTC. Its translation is CAISESQGAPETQYF.

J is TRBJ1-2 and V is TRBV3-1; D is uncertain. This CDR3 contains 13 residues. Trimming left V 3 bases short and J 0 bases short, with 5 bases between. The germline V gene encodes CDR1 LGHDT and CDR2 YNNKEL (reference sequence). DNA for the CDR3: TGTGCCAGCAGCCAGCCACCTAACTATGGCTACACCTTC. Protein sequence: CASSQPPNYGYTF.

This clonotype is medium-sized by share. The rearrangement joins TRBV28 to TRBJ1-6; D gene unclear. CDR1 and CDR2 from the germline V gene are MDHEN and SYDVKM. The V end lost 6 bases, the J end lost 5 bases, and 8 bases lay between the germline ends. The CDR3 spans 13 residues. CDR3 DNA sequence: TGTGCCAGCAGACCGTCGGATAATTCACCCCTCCACTTT. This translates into CASRPSDNSPLHF. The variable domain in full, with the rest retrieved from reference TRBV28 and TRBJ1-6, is DVKVTQSSRYLVKRTGEKVFLECVQDMDHENMFWYRQDPGLGLRLIYFSYDVKMKEKGDIPEGYSVSREKKERFSLILESASTNQTSMYLCASRPSDNSPLHFGNGTRLTVT.